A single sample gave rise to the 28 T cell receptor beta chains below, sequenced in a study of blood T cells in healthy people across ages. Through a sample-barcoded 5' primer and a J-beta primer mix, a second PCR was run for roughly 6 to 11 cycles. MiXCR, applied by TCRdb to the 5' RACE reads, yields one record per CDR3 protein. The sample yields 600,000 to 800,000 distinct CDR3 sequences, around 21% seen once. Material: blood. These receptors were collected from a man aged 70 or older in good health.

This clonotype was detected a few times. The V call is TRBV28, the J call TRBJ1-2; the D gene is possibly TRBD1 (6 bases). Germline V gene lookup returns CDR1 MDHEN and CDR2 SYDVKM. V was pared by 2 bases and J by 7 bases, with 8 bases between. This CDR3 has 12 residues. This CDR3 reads CASSLPQGGYTF. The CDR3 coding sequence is TGTGCCAGCAGTTTACCACAGGGTGGCTACACCTTC.

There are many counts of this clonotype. The CDR3 DNA reads TGCGCCAGCAGTATAGCGGGGTTCCAAGAGACCCAGTACTTC. As protein: CASSIAGFQETQYF. The chain combines TRBV5-1 with TRBJ2-5; TRBD2 matches 8 bases. Germline lookup yields CDR1 SGHRS and CDR2 YFSETQ. The ends lost 5 bases at V and 1 base at J; junction bases unmatched: 4. The CDR3 extends over 14 amino acids.

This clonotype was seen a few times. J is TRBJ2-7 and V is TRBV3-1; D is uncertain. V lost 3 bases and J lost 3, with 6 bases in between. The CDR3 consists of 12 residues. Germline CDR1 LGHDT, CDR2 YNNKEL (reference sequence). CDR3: CASSHGDYEQYF. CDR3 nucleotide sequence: TGTGCCAGCAGCCACGGAGACTACGAGCAGTACTTC.

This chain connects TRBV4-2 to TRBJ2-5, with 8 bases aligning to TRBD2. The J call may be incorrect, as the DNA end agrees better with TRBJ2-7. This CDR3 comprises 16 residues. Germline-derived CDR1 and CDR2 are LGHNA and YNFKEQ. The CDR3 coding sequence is TGTGCCAGCAGCCAAGAGGGAAGCGGGGGACCCTACGAGCAGTACTTC. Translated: CASSQEGSGGPYEQYF.

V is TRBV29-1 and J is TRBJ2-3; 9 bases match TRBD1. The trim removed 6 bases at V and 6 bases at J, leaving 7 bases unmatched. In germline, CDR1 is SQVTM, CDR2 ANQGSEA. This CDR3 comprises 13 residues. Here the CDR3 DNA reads TGCAGCGTCGGGACAGGGATCTATGATACGCAGTATTTT. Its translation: CSVGTGIYDTQYF.

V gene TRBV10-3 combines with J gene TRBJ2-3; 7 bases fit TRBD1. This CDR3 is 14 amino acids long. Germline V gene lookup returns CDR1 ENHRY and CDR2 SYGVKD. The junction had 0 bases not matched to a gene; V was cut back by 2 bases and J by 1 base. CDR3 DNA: TGTGCCATCAGTGAGACAGGGGGCACAGATACGCAGTATTTT. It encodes CAISETGGTDTQYF.

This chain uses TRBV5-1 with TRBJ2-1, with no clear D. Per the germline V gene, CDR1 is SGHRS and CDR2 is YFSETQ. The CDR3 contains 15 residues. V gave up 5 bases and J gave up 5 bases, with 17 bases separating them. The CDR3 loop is CASRHSGNRDNEQFF. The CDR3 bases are TGCGCCAGCAGGCATAGTGGGAATAGGGACAATGAGCAGTTCTTC.

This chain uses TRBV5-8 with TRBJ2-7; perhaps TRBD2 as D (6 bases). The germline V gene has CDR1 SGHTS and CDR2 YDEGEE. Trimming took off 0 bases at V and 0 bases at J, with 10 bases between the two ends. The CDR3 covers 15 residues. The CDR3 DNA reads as TGTGCCAGCAGCTTGGGGAGGGAGAGCTCCTACGAGCAGTACTTC. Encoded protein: CASSLGRESSYEQYF. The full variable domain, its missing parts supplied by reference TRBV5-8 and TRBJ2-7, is EAGVTQSPTHLIKTRGQQATLRCSPISGHTSVYWYQQALGLGLQFLLWYDEGEERNRGNFPPRFSGRQFPNYSSELNVNALELEDSALYLCASSLGRESSYEQYFGPGTRLTVT.

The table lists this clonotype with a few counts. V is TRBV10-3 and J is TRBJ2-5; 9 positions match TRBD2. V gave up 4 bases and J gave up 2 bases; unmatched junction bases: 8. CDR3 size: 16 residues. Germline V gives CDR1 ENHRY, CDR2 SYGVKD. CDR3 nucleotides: TGTGCCATCAGTGGAATGTTGGCGGGAGGGCAAGAGACCCAGTACTTC. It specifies CAISGMLAGGQETQYF.

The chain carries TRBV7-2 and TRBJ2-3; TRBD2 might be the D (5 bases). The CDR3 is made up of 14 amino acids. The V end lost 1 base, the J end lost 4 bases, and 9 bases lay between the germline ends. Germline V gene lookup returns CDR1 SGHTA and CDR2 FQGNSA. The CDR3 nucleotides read TGTGCCAGCAGCTTAGGCCGGGGTTCAGATACGCAGTATTTT. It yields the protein CASSLGRGSDTQYF.

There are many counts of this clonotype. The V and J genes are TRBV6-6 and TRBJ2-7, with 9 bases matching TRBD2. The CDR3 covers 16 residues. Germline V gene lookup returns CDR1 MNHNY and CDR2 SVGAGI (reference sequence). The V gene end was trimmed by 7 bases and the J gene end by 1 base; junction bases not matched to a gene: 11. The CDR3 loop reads CASTSLTSGLSYEQYF. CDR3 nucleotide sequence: TGTGCCAGCACCTCTTTAACTAGCGGGCTTTCCTACGAGCAGTACTTC.

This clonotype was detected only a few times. The CDR3 nucleotides read TGCGCCAGCAGCTCACCACGGGACAGGCCATTAAAGAGGAATGAGCAGTTCTTC. Its translation: CASSSPRDRPLKRNEQFF. This chain joins TRBV5-1 and TRBJ2-1; 8 nucleotides match TRBD1. Germline V CDR1 and CDR2: SGHRS, YFSETQ. This CDR3 has 18 residues. With V trimmed by 3 bases and J by 7 bases, 18 bases remained unmatched.

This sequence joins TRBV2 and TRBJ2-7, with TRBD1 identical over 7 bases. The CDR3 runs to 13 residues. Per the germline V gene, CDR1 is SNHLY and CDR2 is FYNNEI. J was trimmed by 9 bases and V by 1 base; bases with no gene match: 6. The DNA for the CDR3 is TGTGCCAGCAGTGAAGATACAGGGGCGCGGCAGTACTTC. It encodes CASSEDTGARQYF. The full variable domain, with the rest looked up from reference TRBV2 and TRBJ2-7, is EPEVTQTPSHQVTQMGQEVILRCVPISNHLYFYWYRQILGQKVEFLVSFYNNEISEKSEIFDDQFSVERPDGSNFTLKIRSTKLEDSAMYFCASSEDTGARQYFGPGTRLTVT.

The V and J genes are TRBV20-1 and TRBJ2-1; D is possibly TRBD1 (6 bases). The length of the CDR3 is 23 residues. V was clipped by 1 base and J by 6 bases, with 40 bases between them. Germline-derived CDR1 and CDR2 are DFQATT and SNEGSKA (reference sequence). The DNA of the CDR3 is TGCAGTGCTAGAGTTCAGGCCGCCCTGGGGGCAGGAGGCAGGTCGGGAATATTCAATGAGCAGTTCTTC. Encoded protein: CSARVQAALGAGGRSGIFNEQFF.

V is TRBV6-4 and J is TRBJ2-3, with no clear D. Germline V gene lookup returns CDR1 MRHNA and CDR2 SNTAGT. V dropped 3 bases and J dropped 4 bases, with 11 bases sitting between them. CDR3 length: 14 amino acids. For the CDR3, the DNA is TGTGCCAGCAGTGAGTCCCACTACGCAGATACGCAGTATTTT. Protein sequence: CASSESHYADTQYF.

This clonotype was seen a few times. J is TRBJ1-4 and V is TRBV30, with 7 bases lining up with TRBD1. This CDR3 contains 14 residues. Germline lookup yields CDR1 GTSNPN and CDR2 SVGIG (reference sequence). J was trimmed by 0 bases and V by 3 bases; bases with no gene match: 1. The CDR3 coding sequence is TGTGCCTGGAGGACAGGGACAACTAATGAAAAACTGTTTTTT. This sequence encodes CAWRTGTTNEKLFF.

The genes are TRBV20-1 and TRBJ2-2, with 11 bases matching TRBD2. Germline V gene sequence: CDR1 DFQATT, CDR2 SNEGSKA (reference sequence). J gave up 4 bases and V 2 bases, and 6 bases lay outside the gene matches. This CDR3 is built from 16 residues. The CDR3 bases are TGCAGTGCTAGAATAGCGGGAGGGCCAAGCACCGGGGAGCTGTTTTTT. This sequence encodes CSARIAGGPSTGELFF.

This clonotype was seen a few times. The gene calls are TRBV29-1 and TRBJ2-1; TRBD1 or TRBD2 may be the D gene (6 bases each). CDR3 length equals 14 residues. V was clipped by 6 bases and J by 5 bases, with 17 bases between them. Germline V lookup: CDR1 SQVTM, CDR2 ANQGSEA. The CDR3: CSVYDRRAHNEQFF. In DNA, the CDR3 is TGCAGCGTCTACGACAGGAGGGCACACAATGAGCAGTTCTTC.

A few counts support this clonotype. CDR3 loop: CASSEEAGSYEQYF. Here the CDR3 DNA reads TGTGCCAGCAGTGAAGAGGCGGGATCCTACGAGCAGTACTTC. The gene calls are TRBV25-1 and TRBJ2-7; maybe TRBD2 (6 bases). Germline CDR1 is MGHDK and CDR2 is SYGVNS. Trimming removed 2 bases at V and 1 base at J, with 9 bases between. The CDR3 consists of 14 residues.

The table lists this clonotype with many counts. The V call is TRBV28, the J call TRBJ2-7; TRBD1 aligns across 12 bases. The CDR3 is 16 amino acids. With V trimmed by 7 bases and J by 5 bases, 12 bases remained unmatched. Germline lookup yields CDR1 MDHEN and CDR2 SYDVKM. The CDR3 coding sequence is TGTGCCAGCACTCCACTTGGGACAGGGGGCATGAACGAGCAGTACTTC. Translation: CASTPLGTGGMNEQYF. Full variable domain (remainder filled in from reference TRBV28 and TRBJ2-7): DVKVTQSSRYLVKRTGEKVFLECVQDMDHENMFWYRQDPGLGLRLIYFSYDVKMKEKGDIPEGYSVSREKKERFSLILESASTNQTSMYLCASTPLGTGGMNEQYFGPGTRLTVT.

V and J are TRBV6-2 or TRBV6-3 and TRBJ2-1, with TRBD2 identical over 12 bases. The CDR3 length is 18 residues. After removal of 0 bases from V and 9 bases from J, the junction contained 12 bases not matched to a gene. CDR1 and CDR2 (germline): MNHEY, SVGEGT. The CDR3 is CASSYSPSGRGYTSEQFF. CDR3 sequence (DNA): TGTGCCAGCAGTTACTCCCCTAGCGGGAGGGGTTATACAAGTGAGCAGTTCTTC.

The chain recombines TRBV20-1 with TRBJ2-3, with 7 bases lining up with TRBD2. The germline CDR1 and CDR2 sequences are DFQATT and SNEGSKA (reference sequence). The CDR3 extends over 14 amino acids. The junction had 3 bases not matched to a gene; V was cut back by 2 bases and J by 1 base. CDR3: CSARSTSGTDTQYF. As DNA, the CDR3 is TGCAGTGCTAGAAGTACTAGCGGCACAGATACGCAGTATTTT.

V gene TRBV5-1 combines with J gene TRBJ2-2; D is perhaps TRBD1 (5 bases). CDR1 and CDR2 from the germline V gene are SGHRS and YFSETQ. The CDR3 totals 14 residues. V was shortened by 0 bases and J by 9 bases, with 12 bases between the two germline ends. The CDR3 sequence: CASSLAPGNRELFF. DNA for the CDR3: TGCGCCAGCAGCTTGGCGCCAGGGAATCGGGAGCTGTTTTTT.

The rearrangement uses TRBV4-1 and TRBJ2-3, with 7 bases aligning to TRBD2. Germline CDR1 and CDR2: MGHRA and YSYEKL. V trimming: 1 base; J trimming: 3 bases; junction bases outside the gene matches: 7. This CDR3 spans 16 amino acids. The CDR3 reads CASSQGLTGGTDTQYF. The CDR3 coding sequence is TGCGCCAGCAGCCAAGGACTAACGGGAGGTACAGATACGCAGTATTTT.

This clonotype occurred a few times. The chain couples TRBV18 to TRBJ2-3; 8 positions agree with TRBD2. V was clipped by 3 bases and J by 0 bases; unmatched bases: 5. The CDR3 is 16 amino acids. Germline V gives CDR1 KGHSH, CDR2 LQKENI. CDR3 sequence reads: CASSPYSSGSTDTQYF. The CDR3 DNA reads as TGTGCCAGCTCACCTTACTCTAGCGGGAGCACAGATACGCAGTATTTT.

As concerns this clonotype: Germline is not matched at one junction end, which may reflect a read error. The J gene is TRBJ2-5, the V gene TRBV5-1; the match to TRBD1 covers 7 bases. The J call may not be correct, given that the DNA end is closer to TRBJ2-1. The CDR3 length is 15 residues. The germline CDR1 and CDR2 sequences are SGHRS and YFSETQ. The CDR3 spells CAGSLAGTEVNEQFF. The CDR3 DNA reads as TGCGCCGGCAGCTTGGCCGGGACAGAGGTCAATGAGCAGTTCTTC.

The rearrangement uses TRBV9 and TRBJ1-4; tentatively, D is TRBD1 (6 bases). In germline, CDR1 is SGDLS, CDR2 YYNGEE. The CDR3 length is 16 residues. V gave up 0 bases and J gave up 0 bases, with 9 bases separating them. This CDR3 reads CASSVGRQATNEKLFF. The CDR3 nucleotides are TGTGCCAGCAGCGTAGGGAGACAGGCAACTAATGAAAAACTGTTTTTT.

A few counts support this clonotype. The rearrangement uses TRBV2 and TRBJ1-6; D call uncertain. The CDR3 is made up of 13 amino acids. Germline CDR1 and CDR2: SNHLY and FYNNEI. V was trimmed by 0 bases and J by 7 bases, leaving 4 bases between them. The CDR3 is CASSEAGNSPLHF. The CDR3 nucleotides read TGTGCCAGCAGTGAAGCCGGAAATTCACCCCTCCACTTT.